This entry lists 16 T cell receptor beta chains sequenced from one sample in a study of blood T cell repertoires in COVID-19. The method was immunoSEQ multiplex PCR; TCRdb's version includes in-frame clones alone and lacks a portion of them. The table shows roughly 80,000 clones, with roughly 82% occurring only once. Sequenced sample: peripheral blood. The receptors stem from a man older than 75 with acute or convalescent COVID-19.

The J gene is TRBJ1-1, the V gene TRBV3-1 (or the pseudogene TRBV3-2); D not certain. Looked up from germline, CDR1 is LGHDT and CDR2 is YNNKEL (reference sequence). CDR3 length: 13 amino acids. Trimming left V 2 bases short and J 5 bases short, with 9 bases between. This chain's CDR3 is CASSQWSVTEAFF. Here the CDR3 DNA reads TGTGCCAGCAGCCAATGGTCGGTTACTGAAGCTTTCTTT.

The chain has TRBV27 and TRBJ2-2, with 10 positions matching TRBD2. The CDR3 sequence is 16 residues long. J lost 2 bases, V lost 2 bases, and 2 bases had no gene match. Germline V gives CDR1 MNHEY, CDR2 SMNVEV (reference sequence). The CDR3 coding sequence is TGTGCCAGCAGTTTAGGGACTAGCGCAAACACCGGGGAGCTGTTTTTT. Protein: CASSLGTSANTGELFF.

This clone was seen a few times. This chain connects TRBV11-2 to TRBJ1-6; weak D call: TRBD1 (6 bases). The V and J ends lost 10 bases and 9 bases respectively, with 16 bases between them. The CDR3 sequence is 13 residues long. The germline gives CDR1 SGHAT, CDR2 FQNNGV. For the CDR3, the DNA is TGTGCCATAACGAACAGGGTGGGTTCACCCCTCCACTTT. It specifies CAITNRVGSPLHF.

The chain links TRBV4-1 to TRBJ1-6, with TRBD1 as a possible D gene (5 bases). CDR1 and CDR2 from the germline V gene are MGHRA and YSYEKL. The CDR3 is made up of 17 amino acids. V lost 1 base and J 4 bases, leaving 14 bases between the germline ends. Here the CDR3 DNA reads TGCGCCAGCAGCCAAGTTAACAGGCTTAATTATAATTCACCCCTCCACTTT. Translation gives CASSQVNRLNYNSPLHF.

V and J are TRBV6-5 and TRBJ1-3, with D perhaps TRBD1 (6 bases). Germline V gives CDR1 MNHEY, CDR2 SVGAGI. Trimming shortened V by 10 bases and J by 4 bases, and 17 bases separated the two germline ends. The CDR3 is made up of 14 amino acids. CDR3 sequence (DNA): TGTGCCACCCGGAAACAGGGCCCCGGAAACACCATATATTTT. Translated, it gives CATRKQGPGNTIYF.

J is TRBJ2-7 and V is TRBV5-6; 8 bases align to TRBD1. Unmatched junction bases numbered 5, after V lost 1 base and J lost 5 bases. The CDR3 spans 14 residues. Looked up from germline, CDR1 is SGHDT and CDR2 is YYEEEE. The DNA of the CDR3 is TGTGCCAGCAGCTTGTGGTCAGGGGGCCACGAGCAGTACTTC. It translates to CASSLWSGGHEQYF.

The chain recombines TRBV30 with TRBJ2-5, with D perhaps TRBD2 (5 bases). The length of the CDR3 is 15 residues. The germline CDR1 and CDR2 sequences are GTSNPN and SVGIG (reference sequence). Between the trimmed V and J ends, which lost 3 bases and 2 bases, there was a span of 16 bases. The CDR3 DNA reads TGTGCCTGGAGCACGGGATTTAGTGGGCAAGAGACCCAGTACTTC. This encodes CAWSTGFSGQETQYF.

The chain couples TRBV4-2 to TRBJ1-1, with D maybe TRBD1 (6 bases). The CDR3 is 13 amino acids. Per germline, CDR1 LGHNA and CDR2 YNFKEQ. Trimming stripped 0 bases from V and 6 bases from J, with 8 bases between. The CDR3 here is CASSQEGAPEAFF. The CDR3 nucleotides are TGTGCCAGCAGCCAAGAGGGGGCCCCTGAAGCTTTCTTT.

This chain joins TRBV14 and TRBJ2-1; 7 positions match TRBD2. The CDR3 loop spans 14 amino acids. V lost 5 bases to trimming and J lost 4 bases; unmatched junction nucleotides: 5. In germline, CDR1 is SGHDN, CDR2 FVKESK. For the CDR3, the DNA is TGTGCCAGCAGCTTTGCGGGGGATTACAATGAGCAGTTCTTC. It encodes CASSFAGDYNEQFF.

The chain couples TRBV5-4 to TRBJ1-4; D perhaps matches TRBD1 (5 bases). This CDR3 spans 16 amino acids. V was cut by 0 bases and J by 3 bases, with 12 bases left in between. Looked up from germline, CDR1 is SGHNT and CDR2 is YYREEE (reference sequence). CDR3 sequence reads: CASSLGGWGPNEKLFF. CDR3 in DNA: TGTGCCAGCAGCTTGGGAGGTTGGGGCCCTAATGAAAAACTGTTTTTT. Using reference TRBV5-4 and TRBJ1-4 for the parts outside the CDR3, the full variable domain is ETGVTQSPTHLIKTRGQQVTLRCSSQSGHNTVSWYQQALGQGPQFIFQYYREEENGRGNFPPRFSGLQFPNYSSELNVNALELDDSALYLCASSLGGWGPNEKLFFGSGTQLSVL.

The CDR3: CASSGPGDEAFF. In DNA, the CDR3 is TGTGCCAGCAGCGGCCCAGGGGATGAAGCTTTCTTT. The chain recombines TRBV7-3 with TRBJ1-1; D is perhaps TRBD1 (6 bases). The CDR3 is 12 residues long. V lost 5 bases and J 7 bases, leaving 11 bases between the germline ends. Germline V CDR1 and CDR2: SGHTA, FQGTGA. Supplemented by reference TRBV7-3 and TRBJ1-1, the full variable domain reads GAGVSQTPSNKVTEKGKYVELRCDPISGHTALYWYRQSLGQGPEFLIYFQGTGAADDSGLPNDRFFAVRPEGSVSTLKIQRTERGDSAVYLCASSGPGDEAFFGQGTRLTVV.

V and J are TRBV30 and TRBJ2-3; weak D call: TRBD2 (5 bases). V was clipped by 1 base and J by 2 bases, with 10 bases between them. The CDR3 is 14 residues long. CDR1 is GTSNPN, CDR2 SVGIG, per germline (reference sequence). The CDR3 spells CAWSGGLYTDTQYF. DNA for the CDR3: TGTGCCTGGAGTGGCGGGTTATACACAGATACGCAGTATTTT.

This chain links TRBV15 with TRBJ2-5; D gene uncertain. V was clipped by 0 bases and J by 4 bases, with 15 bases between them. Germline CDR1 LNHNV, CDR2 YYDKDF (reference sequence). The CDR3 has 16 amino acids. The CDR3 reads CATSRDTTRRVETQYF. The CDR3, as DNA: TGTGCCACCAGCAGAGATACCACCCGCCGGGTAGAGACCCAGTACTTC.

The chain joins TRBV19 to TRBJ1-2; 7 nucleotides align to TRBD1. V lost 3 bases, J lost 3 bases, and 4 bases stayed unmatched. The CDR3 has 14 amino acids. CDR1 and CDR2 from the germline V gene are LNHDA and SQIVND (reference sequence). The CDR3, as DNA: TGTGCCAGTAGTATCGCCGGGACAGACTATGGCTACACCTTC. Its protein product is CASSIAGTDYGYTF.

V gene TRBV2 combines with J gene TRBJ1-2; tentative D call: TRBD1 (5 bases). V was shortened by 6 bases and J by 2 bases, with 13 bases between the two germline ends. This CDR3 is built from 14 residues. The germline CDR1 and CDR2 sequences are SNHLY and FYNNEI. In nucleotides, the CDR3 is TGTGCCAGCAGCTGGGGCAGTCCAAACTATGGCTACACCTTC. This sequence encodes CASSWGSPNYGYTF.

V is TRBV6-2 or TRBV6-3 and J is TRBJ2-6, with 7 bases fitting TRBD1. The CDR3 runs to 17 residues. The J segment lost 0 bases and the V segment lost 4 bases, leaving 6 bases of the junction unmatched. CDR1 is MNHEY and CDR2 is SVGEGT in the germline V gene. In DNA form, the CDR3 reads TGTGCCAGCAGTTCCGGGACAGCCAACTCTGGGGCCAACGTCCTGACTTTC. Its translation: CASSSGTANSGANVLTF.